Shown below are 25 T cell receptor beta chains from a single sample sequenced in a study of T cell responses to AZD1222 COVID-19 vaccine. Some clones are missing from TCRdb's copy, which holds only in-frame ones; the method was immunoSEQ multiplex PCR. The repertoire includes about 160,000 clones, around 89% of them detected once, and about 5% sits in the top ten. Source: peripheral blood, taken on day 0 of AZD1222 vaccination. The receptors derive from an adult in good health.

V gene TRBV7-9 combines with J gene TRBJ2-1, with D uncertain. Germline V lookup: CDR1 SEHNR, CDR2 FQNEAQ (reference sequence). This CDR3 has 14 amino acids. V was pared by 1 base and J by 2 bases, with 6 bases between. CDR3 amino acids: CASSLESAYNEQFF. The CDR3, as DNA: TGTGCCAGCAGCTTAGAATCGGCCTACAATGAGCAGTTCTTC.

The V call is TRBV15, the J call TRBJ2-1; 15 bases agree with TRBD2. Losses at the gene ends were 2 bases for V and 8 bases for J; bases not matched to a gene: 7. Germline CDR1 and CDR2: LNHNV and YYDKDF (reference sequence). There are 17 residues in the CDR3. This CDR3 reads CATSRPGLAGGSYEQFF. The CDR3 DNA sequence: TGTGCCACCAGCAGACCCGGACTAGCGGGAGGGTCTTATGAGCAGTTCTTC.

This chain joins TRBV5-8 and TRBJ1-3; unclear D gene. The CDR3 runs to 14 residues. Germline V gene lookup returns CDR1 SGHTS and CDR2 YDEGEE. V lost 1 base, J lost 2 bases, and 7 bases lay in between. The CDR3 here is CASSLLSTGNTIYF. The DNA for the CDR3 is TGTGCCAGCAGCTTGCTCTCAACTGGAAACACCATATATTTT.

In its sample, this clone was seen once. The chain employs TRBV6-5 and TRBJ1-1; D is possibly TRBD1 (6 bases). The ends were cut back, 6 bases at V and 4 bases at J, with 15 bases in the middle. The CDR3 totals 14 residues. Germline values: CDR1 MNHEY, CDR2 SVGAGI. The CDR3 sequence is CASSSPRGSTEAFF. The CDR3 DNA follows: TGTGCCAGCAGCTCTCCGAGGGGGAGCACTGAAGCTTTCTTT.

This chain uses TRBV5-1 with TRBJ2-2, with D perhaps matching TRBD1 (6 bases). Trimming left V 0 bases short and J 4 bases short, with 7 bases between. The CDR3 consists of 14 residues. From germline, CDR1 is SGHRS and CDR2 YFSETQ. In nucleotides, the CDR3 is TGCGCCAGCAGCTTGGGGACAGTCACCGGGGAGCTGTTTTTT. Translating gives CASSLGTVTGELFF. The full variable domain, its missing parts supplied by reference TRBV5-1 and TRBJ2-2, is KAGVTQTPRYLIKTRGQQVTLSCSPISGHRSVSWYQQTPGQGLQFLFEYFSETQRNKGNFPGRFSGRQFSNSRSEMNVSTLELGDSALYLCASSLGTVTGELFFGEGSRLTVL.

The chain combines TRBV9 with TRBJ1-1; 9 bases are shared with TRBD1. The ends lost 3 bases at V and 5 bases at J; junction bases unmatched: 2. The germline V gene has CDR1 SGDLS and CDR2 YYNGEE. The CDR3 extends over 13 amino acids. The CDR3 reads CASSAGTGTEAFF. As DNA, the CDR3 is TGTGCCAGCAGCGCCGGGACAGGGACTGAAGCTTTCTTT.

The chain has TRBV19 and TRBJ2-5; no reliable D call. CDR3 size: 13 residues. Looked up from germline, CDR1 is LNHDA and CDR2 is SQIVND (reference sequence). With 5 bases removed from V and 1 base from J, the gap between germline ends came to 8 bases. In DNA, the CDR3 is TGTGCCAGTAGTTTAGCCAGCCAAGAGACCCAGTACTTC. Translated, it gives CASSLASQETQYF.

In this sample, this clone turned up a few times. The chain is built from TRBV7-3 and TRBJ2-3; the match to TRBD2 covers 8 bases. The CDR3 consists of 16 residues. With 0 bases clipped from V and 4 bases from J, the junction kept 6 bases outside the gene matches. The germline V gene encodes CDR1 SGHTA and CDR2 FQGTGA. CDR3 DNA sequence: TGTGCCAGCAGCTTAACCGATACTAGCGGTGCAGATACGCAGTATTTT. Amino acid sequence: CASSLTDTSGADTQYF.

A remark on this clone: The CDR3 end shows no conserved phenylalanine or tryptophan, and so a read error is likely. Because the CDR3's place on the DNA is in doubt, the DNA is left out and the CDR3 is given as listed by TCRdb. V gene TRBV6-1 combines with J gene TRBJ2-7; TRBD2 was called by the table and not checked on the DNA. Germline V gene lookup returns CDR1 MNHNS and CDR2 SASEGT. Counting both end residues, the CDR3 totals 12 amino acids. The CDR3 region is CASSEYGSRTEA.

The chain employs TRBV7-2 and TRBJ1-1, with a weak D call TRBD1 (5 bases). CDR1 and CDR2 (germline): SGHTA, FQGNSA. With 2 bases removed from V and 5 bases from J, the gap between germline ends came to 12 bases. The CDR3 sequence is 14 residues long. In nucleotides, the CDR3 is TGTGCCAGCAGCTTAAGGGCCAGGACAACTGAAGCTTTCTTT. This sequence encodes CASSLRARTTEAFF.

The chain joins TRBV7-9 to TRBJ2-2; D tentatively fits TRBD1 or TRBD2 (5 bases each). Germline CDR1 and CDR2: SEHNR and FQNEAQ (reference sequence). V was cut by 3 bases and J by 2 bases, with 10 bases left in between. The CDR3 covers 15 residues. CDR3 DNA sequence: TGTGCCAGCAGCTTTTCGGGACCCAACACCGGGGAGCTGTTTTTT. As protein: CASSFSGPNTGELFF.

This rearrangement joins TRBV11-2 to TRBJ2-5, with D possibly matching TRBD1 (5 bases). Deletions cut 1 base from V and 5 bases from J, with 11 bases between. Per the germline V gene, CDR1 is SGHAT and CDR2 is FQNNGV. The CDR3 spans 14 residues. CDR3 loop: CASSLGGPRETQYF. For the CDR3, the DNA is TGTGCCAGCAGCTTAGGGGGCCCTCGGGAGACCCAGTACTTC.

This clone has just one count. The DNA of the CDR3 is TGCGCCAGCAGCTTACAGGGTTCCGGCACAGATACGCAGTATTTT. Its protein is CASSLQGSGTDTQYF. The V and J genes are TRBV5-1 and TRBJ2-3; possible D gene TRBD1, 6 bases. Germline lookup yields CDR1 SGHRS and CDR2 YFSETQ. CDR3 length: 15 residues. With 2 bases removed from V and 1 base from J, the gap between germline ends came to 11 bases.

This clone was counted only a few times. V and J are TRBV6-5 and TRBJ1-2; D is undetermined. The germline gives CDR1 MNHEY, CDR2 SVGAGI. V was trimmed by 4 bases and J by 9 bases, leaving 15 bases between them. This CDR3 comprises 13 residues. CDR3: CASSLRTPVRYTF. CDR3 coding DNA: TGTGCCAGCAGTTTGAGGACCCCAGTCCGCTACACCTTC.

In this sample, this clone turned up once. The chain is built from TRBV15 and TRBJ1-3; D gene ambiguous. V lost 3 bases, J lost 0 bases, and 9 bases lay in between. Germline V CDR1 and CDR2: LNHNV, YYDKDF (reference sequence). CDR3 length: 15 amino acids. The CDR3 reads CATSRRTHSGNTIYF. In nucleotides, the CDR3 is TGTGCCACCAGCAGGAGGACGCACTCTGGAAACACCATATATTTT. The full variable domain, in which reference TRBV15 and TRBJ1-3 provide the parts outside the CDR3, is DAMVIQNPRYQVTQFGKPVTLSCSQTLNHNVMYWYQQKSSQAPKLLFHYYDKDFNNEADTPDNFQSRRPNTSFCFLDIRSPGLGDTAMYLCATSRRTHSGNTIYFGEGSWLTVV.

V is TRBV28 and J is TRBJ1-2; TRBD1 might be the D (5 bases). Trimming pared 5 bases from V and 3 bases from J, leaving 16 bases between. The CDR3 sequence is 15 residues long. CDR1 and CDR2 from the germline V gene are MDHEN and SYDVKM. The CDR3 DNA is TGTGCCAGCAGTCTGCGCGTCGGGGGTGACTATGGCTACACCTTC. Translating it yields CASSLRVGGDYGYTF.

DNA for the CDR3: TGTGCCAGCAGTCTACAGGGTACTGGAAACACCATATATTTT. Protein sequence: CASSLQGTGNTIYF. The chain recombines TRBV6-5 with TRBJ1-3, with D maybe TRBD1 (6 bases). Germline V lookup: CDR1 MNHEY, CDR2 SVGAGI. The CDR3 extends over 14 amino acids. The ends were cut back, 5 bases at V and 2 bases at J, with 10 bases in the middle.

J is TRBJ2-1 and V is TRBV5-1; possibly TRBD2 for D (6 bases). Germline-derived CDR1 and CDR2 are SGHRS and YFSETQ. V was trimmed by 0 bases and J by 9 bases, leaving 19 bases between them. This CDR3 contains 16 residues. The CDR3 region is CASSLGPHDGSGEQFF. For the CDR3, the DNA is TGCGCCAGCAGCTTGGGCCCTCATGACGGGAGTGGTGAGCAGTTCTTC.

The J gene is TRBJ2-7, the V gene TRBV19; 12 bases are shared with TRBD2. The V segment lost 4 bases and the J segment 2 bases; nucleotides outside the gene matches: 3. CDR1 is LNHDA and CDR2 is SQIVND in the germline V gene (reference sequence). This CDR3 has 15 amino acids. The CDR3 bases are TGTGCCAGTAGTAGACTAGCGGGAGCCCCCTACGAGCAGTACTTC. This gives the protein CASSRLAGAPYEQYF.

The chain is built from TRBV19 and TRBJ1-2; D might be TRBD1 (6 bases). This CDR3 spans 15 amino acids. V lost 4 bases and J lost 7, with 19 bases in between. Germline values: CDR1 LNHDA, CDR2 SQIVND (reference sequence). CDR3 region: CASSTDGVVGGGYTF. The CDR3 DNA reads TGTGCCAGTAGTACCGATGGGGTCGTAGGGGGTGGCTACACCTTC. Full variable domain (remainder filled in from reference TRBV19 and TRBJ1-2): DGGITQSPKYLFRKEGQNVTLSCEQNLNHDAMYWYRQDPGQGLRLIYYSQIVNDFQKGDIAEGYSVSREKKESFPLTVTSAQKNPTAFYLCASSTDGVVGGGYTFGSGTRLTVV.

This clone was detected once. The rearrangement uses TRBV29-1 and TRBJ1-1; TRBD1 aligns across 11 bases. CDR1 and CDR2 (germline): SQVTM, ANQGSEA. The CDR3 sequence is 15 residues long. The V segment lost 7 bases and the J segment 3 bases; nucleotides outside the gene matches: 10. CDR3 bases: TGCAGCGCCAAAGGACAGGGGGCGGGGGACACTGAAGCTTTCTTT. Encoded protein: CSAKGQGAGDTEAFF. Combining the CDR3 with reference TRBV29-1 and TRBJ1-1 gives the whole variable domain SAVISQKPSRDICQRGTSLTIQCQVDSQVTMMFWYRQQPGQSLTLIATANQGSEATYESGFVIDKFPISRPNLTFSTLTVSNMSPEDSSIYLCSAKGQGAGDTEAFFGQGTRLTVV.

This clone was counted ten times or more. The chain carries TRBV28 and TRBJ2-7; a possible D gene is TRBD2 (5 bases). The germline CDR1 and CDR2 sequences are MDHEN and SYDVKM. The length of the CDR3 is 14 residues. Trimming left V 2 bases short and J 3 bases short, with 11 bases between. CDR3 residues: CASSLRGLNYEQYF. The CDR3 DNA is TGTGCCAGCAGTTTACGAGGGCTTAACTACGAGCAGTACTTC.

The V call is TRBV18, the J call TRBJ2-3; TRBD1 matches 9 bases. CDR3 length equals 14 residues. V shed 4 bases, J shed 2 bases, and the junction held 1 base outside the gene matches. From germline, CDR1 is KGHSH and CDR2 LQKENI. For the CDR3, the DNA is TGTGCCAGCTCACGGGACAGGGACACAGATACGCAGTATTTT. Encoded protein: CASSRDRDTDTQYF.

This clone was observed once. The genes are TRBV3-1 (or the pseudogene TRBV3-2) and TRBJ2-7; no clear D gene. The CDR3 extends over 11 amino acids. Germline lookup yields CDR1 LGHDT and CDR2 YNNKEL (reference sequence). Trimming stripped 4 bases from V and 6 bases from J, with 7 bases between. The CDR3 bases are TGTGCCAGCAGCCGGGCGGTCGAGCAGTACTTC. This codes for CASSRAVEQYF.

This sequence joins TRBV15 and TRBJ1-1; D is possibly TRBD1 (5 bases). With 1 base removed from V and 1 base from J, the gap between germline ends came to 7 bases. The CDR3 is 14 residues long. The germline CDR1 and CDR2 sequences are LNHNV and YYDKDF (reference sequence). The chain's CDR3 is CATSRAGPNTEAFF. For the CDR3, the DNA is TGTGCCACCAGCAGAGCAGGGCCGAACACTGAAGCTTTCTTT.